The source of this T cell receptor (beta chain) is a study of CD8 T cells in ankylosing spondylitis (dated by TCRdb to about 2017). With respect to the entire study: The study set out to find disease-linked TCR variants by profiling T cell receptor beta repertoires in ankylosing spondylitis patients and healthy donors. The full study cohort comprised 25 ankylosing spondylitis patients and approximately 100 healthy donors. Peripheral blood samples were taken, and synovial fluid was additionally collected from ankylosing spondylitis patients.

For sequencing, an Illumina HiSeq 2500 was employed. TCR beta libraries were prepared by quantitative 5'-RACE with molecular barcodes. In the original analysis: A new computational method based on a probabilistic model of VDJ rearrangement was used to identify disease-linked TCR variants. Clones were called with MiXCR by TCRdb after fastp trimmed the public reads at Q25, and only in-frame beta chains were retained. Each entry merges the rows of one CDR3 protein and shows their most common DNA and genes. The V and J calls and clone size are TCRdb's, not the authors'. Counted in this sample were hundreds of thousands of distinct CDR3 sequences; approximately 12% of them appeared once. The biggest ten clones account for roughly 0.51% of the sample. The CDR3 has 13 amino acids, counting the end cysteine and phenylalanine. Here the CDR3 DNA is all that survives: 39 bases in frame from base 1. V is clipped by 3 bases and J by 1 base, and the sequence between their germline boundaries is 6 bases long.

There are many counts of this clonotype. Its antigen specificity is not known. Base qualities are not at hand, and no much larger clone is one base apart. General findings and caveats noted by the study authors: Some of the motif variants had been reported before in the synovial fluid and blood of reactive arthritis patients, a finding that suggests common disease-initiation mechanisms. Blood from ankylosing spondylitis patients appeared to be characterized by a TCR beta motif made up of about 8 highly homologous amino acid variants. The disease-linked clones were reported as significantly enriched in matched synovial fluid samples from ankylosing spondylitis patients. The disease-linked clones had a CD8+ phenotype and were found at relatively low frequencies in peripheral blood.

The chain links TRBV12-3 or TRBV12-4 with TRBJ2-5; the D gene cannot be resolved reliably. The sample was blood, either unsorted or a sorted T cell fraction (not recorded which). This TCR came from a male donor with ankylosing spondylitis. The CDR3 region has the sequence CASSFGLQETQYF. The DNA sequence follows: TGTGCCAGCAGTTTCGGCCTCCAAGAGACCCAGTACTTC.